A selection of T cell receptor beta chains follows, all from one sample in a study of follicular helper T cells after annual influenza vaccination. Profiling relied on immunoSEQ multiplex PCR, and the TCRdb table lists in-frame clones only, not all of them. The sample comprises more than 8,500 clones, 80% to 85% of which are singletons, and less than 2% rests with the top ten. Specimen: CXCR5+ CD38- circulating T follicular helper cells from blood, collected on the day of influenza vaccination. These TCRs come from an adult who received the influenza vaccine. Both conserved end residues are part of each CDR3. The D gene is left open where the match is weak. Expanded clones get a size class; other rows say once, few or many, or leave the size out.

-,TRBD1,TRBV11-2,TRBJ2-7,TGTGCCAGCAGCCCCGGAGGGACAGGCTCCTACGAGCAGTACTTC,CASSPGGTGSYEQYF
-,TRBD2,TRBV2,TRBJ2-7,TGTGCCAGCAGTGCCGGGACTAGCGAAACCTACGAGCAGTACTTC,CASSAGTSETYEQYF
-,TRBD2,TRBV19,TRBJ2-1,TGTGCCAGTAGTCCTTTCAGGACTAGCGGGTTTAGTTACAATGAGCAGTTCTTC,CASSPFRTSGFSYNEQFF
once,-,TRBV5-1,TRBJ1-1,TGCGCCAGCAGCTCGCCTTCGAGGGGAACGAACACTGAAGCTTTCTTT,CASSSPSRGTNTEAFF
-,TRBD1,TRBV18,TRBJ2-3,TGTGCCAGCTCCCGACAGGGGGCTATCCAGGATACGCAGTATTTT,CASSRQGAIQDTQYF
-,TRBD2,TRBV14,TRBJ2-1,TGTGCCAGCAGCCCGCCAAGGACTAGCGGGAGGTTTAGCTCCTACAATGAGCAGTTCTTC,CASSPPRTSGRFSSYNEQFF
once,-,TRBV6-6,TRBJ2-6,TGTGCCAGCAGTTTTAACGGTGGCTCTGGGGCCAACGTCCTGACTTTC,CASSFNGGSGANVLTF
-,-,TRBV13,TRBJ2-6,TGTGCCAGCAGTAATTACAGGGCTAGCACTGGGGCCAACGTCCTGACTTTC,CASSNYRASTGANVLTF
few,TRBD1,TRBV2,TRBJ2-7,TGTGCCAGCAGAGGGACAGGGGTAGTCCACGAGCAGTACTTC,CASRGTGVVHEQYF
-,-,TRBV18,TRBJ2-1,TGTGCCAGCTCACCACAGGGCGGGAACTACAATGAGCAGTTCTTC,CASSPQGGNYNEQFF
-,-,TRBV5-1,TRBJ2-1,TGCGCCAGCAGCTTGTTCGGCTACGATGAGCAGTTCTTC,CASSLFGYDEQFF
-,-,TRBV5-4,TRBJ1-4,TGTGCCAGCAGCTTGGGGCAAGATAATGAAAAACTGTTTTTT,CASSLGQDNEKLFF
-,-,TRBV5-1,TRBJ2-5,TGCGCCAGCAGCCCCGACGGGTCGGGGGAGACCCAGTACTTC,CASSPDGSGETQYF
-,TRBD1,TRBV5-1,TRBJ2-1,TGCGCCAGCAGCGTACAGGGGCTGGATGAGCAGTTCTTC,CASSVQGLDEQFF
-,-,TRBV2,TRBJ1-5,TGTGCCAGCAGTGAAAATAAGAAGGGGAAGCCCCAGCATTTT,CASSENKKGKPQHF
-,TRBD2,TRBV19,TRBJ2-1,TGTGCCAGTAGTATCGCGACTAGCAACTACAATGAGCAGTTCTTC,CASSIATSNYNEQFF
-,-,TRBV6-6,TRBJ2-1,TGTGCCAGCAGTCCATCCAATGAGCAGTTCTTC,CASSPSNEQFF
once,-,TRBV7-7,TRBJ2-2,TGTGCTAGCAGCGCCGGGATTAACACCGGGGAGCTGTTTTTT,CASSAGINTGELFF
-,-,TRBV30,TRBJ1-2,TGTGCCTGGAGTGTACTGGGGGGTCCTAACTATGGCTACACCTTC,CAWSVLGGPNYGYTF
-,TRBD1,TRBV13,TRBJ1-2,TGTGCCAGCAGCTTAGGGTCGGGACAGGTTCAGGGCTACACCTTC,CASSLGSGQVQGYTF
-,-,TRBV7-2,TRBJ1-2,TGTGCCAGCAGCCTCGGCCGGGGGCGATTAAACTACACCTTC,CASSLGRGRLNYTF
once,-,TRBV14,TRBJ2-2,TGTGCCAGCAGACTCGAAGGGGAGCTGTTTTTT,CASRLEGELFF
-,TRBD2,TRBV19,TRBJ2-5,TGTGCCAGTAGCGGACTAGCGGGAGAAGAGACCCAGTACTTC,CASSGLAGEETQYF
-,-,TRBV5-6,TRBJ1-1,TGTGCCAGCAGCGTAAGGGAAAAGAGTGAAGCTTTCTTT,CASSVREKSEAFF
-,-,TRBV29-1,TRBJ2-5,TGCAGCGTTGCCCAAGAGACCCAGTACTTC,CSVAQETQYF
-,TRBD2,TRBV30,TRBJ2-2,TGTGCCTGGAGCAGGACTAGTCTGACCGTTAGGGTACACACCGGGGAGCTGTTTTTT,CAWSRTSLTVRVHTGELFF
once,-,TRBV5-1,TRBJ1-2,TGCGCCAGCAGCTTGGGATTATCTAACTATGGCTACACCTTC,CASSLGLSNYGYTF
-,TRBD2,TRBV9,TRBJ2-1,TGTGCCAGCAGCGTAGTTACTAGCGGACGGGATGAGCAGTTCTTC,CASSVVTSGRDEQFF
-,TRBD1,TRBV5-1,TRBJ2-1,TGCGCCAGCAGCTTGGGACAGGGCAATGAGCAGTTCTTC,CASSLGQGNEQFF
-,-,TRBV7-8,TRBJ1-2,TGTGCCAGTTCTCCCCCCGGGTCTATCTATGGCTACACCTTC,CASSPPGSIYGYTF
few,TRBD1,TRBV18,TRBJ1-2,TGTGCCAGCTCACAACAGGGGAACTATGGCTACACCTTC,CASSQQGNYGYTF
-,-,TRBV28,TRBJ2-3,TGTGCCAGCAGCGGATGGTGGGGATCTAGCACAGATACGCAGTATTTT,CASSGWWGSSTDTQYF
few,-,TRBV7-9,TRBJ2-1,TGTGCCAGCAGCTCGGAAGGGAATGAGCAGTTCTTC,CASSSEGNEQFF
-,-,TRBV18,TRBJ2-2,TGTGCCAGCTCGCCTTCGGGGTCCGGGGAGCTGTTTTTT,CASSPSGSGELFF
-,-,TRBV29-1,TRBJ2-5,TGCAGCGTCCAAATCCAAGAGACCCAGTACTTC,CSVQIQETQYF
-,-,TRBV28,TRBJ2-3,TGTGCCAGCATCGCCAACGGGGTCACAGATACGCAGTATTTT,CASIANGVTDTQYF
-,-,TRBV28,TRBJ1-3,TGTGCCAGCAGTTTAGGAGGCTCTGGAAACACCATATATTTT,CASSLGGSGNTIYF
-,-,TRBV5-1,TRBJ2-6,TGCGCCAGCAGGCGTACGGGAGCGGGTGGGGCCAACGTCCTGACTTTC,CASRRTGAGGANVLTF
-,-,TRBV28,TRBJ2-3,TGTGCCAGCAGTTTATTAGTACAGGTGGTTGATACGCAGTATTTT,CASSLLVQVVDTQYF
-,TRBD2,TRBV28,TRBJ2-2,TGTGCCAGCAGTCCTTTAGCGGGAGGGCCTAGCACCGGGGAGCTGTTTTTT,CASSPLAGGPSTGELFF
-,-,TRBV6-5,TRBJ2-7,TGTGCCAGCAGCAATTCCGGGGGAAATCTACGCGAGCAGTACTTC,CASSNSGGNLREQYF
-,-,TRBV5-4,TRBJ2-7,TGTGCCAGCAGCTTACTTGGAGGCCCCCACGAGCAGTACTTC,CASSLLGGPHEQYF
once,TRBD1,TRBV11-2,TRBJ1-5,TGTGCCAGCAGCCTGACAGGGGATAGTCAGCCCCAGCATTTT,CASSLTGDSQPQHF
-,TRBD1,TRBV2,TRBJ1-1,TGTGCCAGCGGGGGGACAGGGGGCGTAATTACTGAAGCTTTCTTT,CASGGTGGVITEAFF
-,-,TRBV6-5,TRBJ1-2,TGTGCCAGCAGGTCTGCTGGTGGCTACACCTTC,CASRSAGGYTF
few,-,TRBV7-8,TRBJ1-2,TGTGCCAGCACCATGCCTAACTATGGCTACACCTTC,CASTMPNYGYTF
-,-,TRBV7-8,TRBJ2-5,TGTGCCAGCAGCTTAGAAAAAGCTGGCGAGACCCAGTACTTC,CASSLEKAGETQYF